This entry features one T cell receptor beta chain sequence. What it binds is unknown. These data originate in a study of blood T cells in healthy people across ages. Overall study results and limits: In long-lived donors, naive CD4+ cell counts and diversity exceeded those of aged donors.

From germline, CDR1 is DFQATT and CDR2 SNEGSKA (reference sequence). The ends were cut back, 6 bases at V and 3 bases at J, with 18 bases in the middle. The CDR3 totals 15 residues. A second roughly 7 to 11 cycle PCR used barcoded and J-beta primers. Every cDNA molecule bore a tag from a template-switch adaptor containing 12 random nucleotides. Each CDR3 protein is one row after TCRdb ran MiXCR on the 5' RACE reads. The sample has 800,000 or so distinct CDR3 sequences; about 42% are singletons. V is TRBV20-1 and J is TRBJ2-1; D gene uncertain. The receptor was derived from an older man in good health. Sequencing was done on a sample of blood. CDR3 residues: CSATTVMAVYNEQFF. Written as DNA, the CDR3 is TGCAGTGCAACCACGGTTATGGCGGTCTACAATGAGCAGTTCTTC.